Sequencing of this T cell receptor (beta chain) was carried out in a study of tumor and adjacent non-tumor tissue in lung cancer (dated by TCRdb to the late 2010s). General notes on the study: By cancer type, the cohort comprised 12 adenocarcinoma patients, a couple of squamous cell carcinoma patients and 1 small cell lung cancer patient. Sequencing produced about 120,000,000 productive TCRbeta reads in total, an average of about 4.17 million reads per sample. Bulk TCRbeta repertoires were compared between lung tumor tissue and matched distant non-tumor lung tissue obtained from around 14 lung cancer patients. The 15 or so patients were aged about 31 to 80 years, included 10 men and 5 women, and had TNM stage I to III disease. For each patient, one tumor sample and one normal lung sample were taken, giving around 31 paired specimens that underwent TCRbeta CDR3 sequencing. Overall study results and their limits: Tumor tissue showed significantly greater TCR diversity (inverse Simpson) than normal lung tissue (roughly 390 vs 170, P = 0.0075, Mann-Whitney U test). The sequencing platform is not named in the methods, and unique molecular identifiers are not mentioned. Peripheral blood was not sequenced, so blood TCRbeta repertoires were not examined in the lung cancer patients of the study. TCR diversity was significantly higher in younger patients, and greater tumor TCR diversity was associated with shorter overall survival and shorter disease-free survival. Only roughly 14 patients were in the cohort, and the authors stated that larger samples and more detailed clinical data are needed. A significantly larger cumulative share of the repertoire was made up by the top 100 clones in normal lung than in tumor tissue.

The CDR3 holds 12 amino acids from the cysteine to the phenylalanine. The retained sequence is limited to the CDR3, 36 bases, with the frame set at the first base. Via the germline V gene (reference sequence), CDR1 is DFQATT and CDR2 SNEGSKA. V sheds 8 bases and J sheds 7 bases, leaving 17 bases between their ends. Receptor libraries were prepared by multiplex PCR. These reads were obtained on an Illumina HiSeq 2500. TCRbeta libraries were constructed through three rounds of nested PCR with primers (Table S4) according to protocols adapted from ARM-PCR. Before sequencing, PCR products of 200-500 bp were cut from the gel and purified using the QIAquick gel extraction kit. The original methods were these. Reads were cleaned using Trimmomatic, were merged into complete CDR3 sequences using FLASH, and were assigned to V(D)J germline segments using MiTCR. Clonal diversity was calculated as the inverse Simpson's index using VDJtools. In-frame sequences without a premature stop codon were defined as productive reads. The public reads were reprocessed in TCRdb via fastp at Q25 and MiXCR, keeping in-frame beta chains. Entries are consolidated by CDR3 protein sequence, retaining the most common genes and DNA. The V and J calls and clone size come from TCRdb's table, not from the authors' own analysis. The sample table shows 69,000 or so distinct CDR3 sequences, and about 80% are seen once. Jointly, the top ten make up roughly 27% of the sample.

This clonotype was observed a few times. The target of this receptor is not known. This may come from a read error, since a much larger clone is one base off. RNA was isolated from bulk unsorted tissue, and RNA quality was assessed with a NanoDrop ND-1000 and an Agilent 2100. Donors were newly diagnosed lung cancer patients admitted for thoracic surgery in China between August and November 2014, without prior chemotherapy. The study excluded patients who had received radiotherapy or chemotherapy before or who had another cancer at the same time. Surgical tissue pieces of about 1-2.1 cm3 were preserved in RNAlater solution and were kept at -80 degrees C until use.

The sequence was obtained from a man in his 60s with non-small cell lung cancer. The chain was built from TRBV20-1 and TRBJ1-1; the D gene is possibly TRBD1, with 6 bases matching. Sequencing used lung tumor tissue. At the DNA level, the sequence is TGCAGTAAACAGGGTTGGGTCAATGAAGCTTTCTTT. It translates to CSKQGWVNEAFF.